This T cell receptor (beta chain) was identified in a study of T cell repertoires in cytomegalovirus infection. At the level of the study: Public TCR beta signatures marked donors with CMV infection and the matching HLA.

This clonotype was found a few times. Its antigen remains unknown. The germline CDR1 and CDR2 sequences are SGHAT and FQDESV (reference sequence). V was pared by 3 bases and J by 2 bases, with 14 bases between. The CDR3 sequence is 15 residues long. TCRdb independently ran MiXCR on the reads; one entry per CDR3 protein. This sample yields about 770,000 distinct CDR3 sequences, of which 25% to 30% are seen a single time; around 14% belongs to the top ten. This specimen was cultured CD8+ T cells from PBMCs, taken from culture after CMV antigen stimulation. The TCR originated in a human donor in good health (CMV status not recorded). Some clones in this sample may be carry-over from other donors' samples. The chain is built from TRBV11-1 and TRBJ2-7, with a possible D match to TRBD1 (7 bases). This CDR3 is CASSFGGGKTYEQYV. Here the CDR3 DNA reads TGTGCCAGCAGCTTCGGAGGGGGCAAAACCTACGAGCAGTACGTC.